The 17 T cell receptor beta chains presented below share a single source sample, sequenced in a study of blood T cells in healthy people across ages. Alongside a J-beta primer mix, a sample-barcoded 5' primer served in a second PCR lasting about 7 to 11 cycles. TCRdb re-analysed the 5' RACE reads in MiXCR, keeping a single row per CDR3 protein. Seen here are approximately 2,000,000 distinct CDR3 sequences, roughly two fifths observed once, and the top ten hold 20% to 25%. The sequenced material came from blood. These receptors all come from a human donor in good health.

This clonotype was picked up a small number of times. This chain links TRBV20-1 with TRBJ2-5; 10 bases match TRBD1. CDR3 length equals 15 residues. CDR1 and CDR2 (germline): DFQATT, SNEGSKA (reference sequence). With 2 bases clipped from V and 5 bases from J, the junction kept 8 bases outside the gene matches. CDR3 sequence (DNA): TGCAGTGCTAGACATGGGACAGGGGTTTTGGAGACCCAGTACTTC. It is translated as CSARHGTGVLETQYF.

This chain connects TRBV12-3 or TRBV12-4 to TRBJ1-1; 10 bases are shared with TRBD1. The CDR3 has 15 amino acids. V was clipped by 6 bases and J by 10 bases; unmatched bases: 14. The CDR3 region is CASSLPDRGLIGAFF. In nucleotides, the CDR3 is TGTGCCAGCAGCCTGCCCGACAGGGGGCTAATAGGAGCTTTCTTT.

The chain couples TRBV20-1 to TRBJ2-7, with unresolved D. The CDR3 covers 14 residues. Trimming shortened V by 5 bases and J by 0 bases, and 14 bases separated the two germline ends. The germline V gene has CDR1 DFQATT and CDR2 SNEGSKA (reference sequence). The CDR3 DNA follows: TGCAGTGCTGGCGCCGGGTTTAGCTCCTACGAGCAGTACTTC. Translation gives CSAGAGFSSYEQYF.

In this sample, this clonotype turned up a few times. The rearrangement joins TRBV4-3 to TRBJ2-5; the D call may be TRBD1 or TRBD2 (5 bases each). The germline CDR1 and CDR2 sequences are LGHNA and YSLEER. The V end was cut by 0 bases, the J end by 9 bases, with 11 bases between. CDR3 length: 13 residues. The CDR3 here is CASSQDSQGAQYF. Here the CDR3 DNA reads TGCGCCAGCAGCCAAGATTCCCAGGGAGCCCAGTACTTC.

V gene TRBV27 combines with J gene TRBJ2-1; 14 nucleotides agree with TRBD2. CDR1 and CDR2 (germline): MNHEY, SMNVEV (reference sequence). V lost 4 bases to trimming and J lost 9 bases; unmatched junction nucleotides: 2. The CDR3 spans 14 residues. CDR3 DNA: TGTGCCAGCAGTTGGACTAGCGGGGGGCTTGAGCAGTTCTTC. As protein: CASSWTSGGLEQFF.

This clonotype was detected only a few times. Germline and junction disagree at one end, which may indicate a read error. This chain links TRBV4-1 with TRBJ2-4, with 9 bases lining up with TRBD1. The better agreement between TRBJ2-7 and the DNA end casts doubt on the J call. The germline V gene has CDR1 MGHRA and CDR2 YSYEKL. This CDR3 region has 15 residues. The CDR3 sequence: CASSQGGQGVYEQYF. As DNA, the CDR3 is TGTGCCAGCAGCCAAGGGGGACAGGGAGTTTACGAGCAGTACTTC.

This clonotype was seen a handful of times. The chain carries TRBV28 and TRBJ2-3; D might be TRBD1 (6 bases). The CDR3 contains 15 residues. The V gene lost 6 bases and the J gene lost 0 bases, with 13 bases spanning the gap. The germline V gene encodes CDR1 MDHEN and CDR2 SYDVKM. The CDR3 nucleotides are TGTGCCAGCAGGCTGACAGGCTCGAGCACAGATACGCAGTATTTT. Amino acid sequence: CASRLTGSSTDTQYF.

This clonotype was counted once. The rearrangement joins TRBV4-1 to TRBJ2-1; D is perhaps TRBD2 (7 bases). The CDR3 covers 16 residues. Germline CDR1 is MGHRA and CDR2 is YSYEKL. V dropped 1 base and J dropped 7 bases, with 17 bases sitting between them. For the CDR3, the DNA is TGCGCCAGCAGCCAAGGAGGAGGGGGGGCCGGGAATGAGCAGTTCTTC. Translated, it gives CASSQGGGGAGNEQFF.

CDR3 sequence (DNA): TGTGCCAGCAGCTCGAAGGACAGGTCTTATAGCAATCAGCCCCAGCATTTT. Protein product: CASSSKDRSYSNQPQHF. The J gene is TRBJ1-5, the V gene TRBV5-5, with 7 nucleotides matching TRBD1. Germline trimming cut 3 bases from V and 0 bases from J; bases unmatched to any gene: 9. The CDR3 totals 17 residues. Germline CDR1 SGHKS, CDR2 YYEKEE (reference sequence).

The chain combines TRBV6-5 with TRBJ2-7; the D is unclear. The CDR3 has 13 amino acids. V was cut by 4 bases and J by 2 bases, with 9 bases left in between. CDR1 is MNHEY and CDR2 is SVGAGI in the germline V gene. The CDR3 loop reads CASSWGEPYEQYF. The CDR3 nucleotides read TGTGCCAGCAGTTGGGGTGAGCCCTACGAGCAGTACTTC.

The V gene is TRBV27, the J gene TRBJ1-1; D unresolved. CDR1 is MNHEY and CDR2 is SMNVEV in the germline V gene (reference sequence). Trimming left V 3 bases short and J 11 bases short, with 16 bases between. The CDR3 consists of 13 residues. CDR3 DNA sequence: TGTGCCAGCAGTTTTACCCTGGGAAGTGACGCTTTCTTT. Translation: CASSFTLGSDAFF.

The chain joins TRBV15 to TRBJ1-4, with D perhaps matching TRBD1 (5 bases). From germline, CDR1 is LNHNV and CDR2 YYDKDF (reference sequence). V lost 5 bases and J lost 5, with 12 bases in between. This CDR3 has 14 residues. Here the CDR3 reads CATSGRDGNEKLFF. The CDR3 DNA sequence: TGTGCCACCAGCGGACGGGACGGGAATGAAAAACTGTTTTTT.

The CDR3 DNA follows: TGTGCCAGCAGCTTAGAGAAGCGGGGGAGCTCCTACAATGAGCAGTTCTTC. Protein product: CASSLEKRGSSYNEQFF. The rearrangement uses TRBV11-2 and TRBJ2-1; the match to TRBD2 covers 8 bases. V lost 0 bases and J lost 0; bases outside the gene matches: 4. The germline V gene has CDR1 SGHAT and CDR2 FQNNGV. The CDR3 length is 17 residues. Full variable domain (remainder filled in from reference TRBV11-2 and TRBJ2-1): EAGVAQSPRYKIIEKRQSVAFWCNPISGHATLYWYQQILGQGPKLLIQFQNNGVVDDSQLPKDRFSAERLKGVDSTLKIQPAKLEDSAVYLCASSLEKRGSSYNEQFFGPGTRLTVL.

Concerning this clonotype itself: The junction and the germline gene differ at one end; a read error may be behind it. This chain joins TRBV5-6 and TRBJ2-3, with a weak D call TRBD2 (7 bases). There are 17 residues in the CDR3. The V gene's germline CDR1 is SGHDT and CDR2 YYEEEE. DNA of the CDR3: TGTGCCAGTAGCTTGACGGGGGGCCTGCCCAGCACAGATACGGAGTATTTT. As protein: CASSLTGGLPSTDTEYF.

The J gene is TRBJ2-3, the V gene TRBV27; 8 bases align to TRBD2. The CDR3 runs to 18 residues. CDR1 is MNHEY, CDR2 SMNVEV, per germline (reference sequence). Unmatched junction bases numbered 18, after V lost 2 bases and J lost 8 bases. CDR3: CASSLGMGRRGDRSTQYF. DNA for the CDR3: TGTGCCAGCAGTTTAGGAATGGGCCGGCGGGGGGATCGGAGTACGCAGTATTTT.

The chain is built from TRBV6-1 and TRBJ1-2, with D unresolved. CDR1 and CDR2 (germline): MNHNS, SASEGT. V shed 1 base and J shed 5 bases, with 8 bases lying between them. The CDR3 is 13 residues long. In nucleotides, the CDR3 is TGTGCCAGCAGTGAAGTTAAAGGGTATGGCTACACCTTC. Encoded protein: CASSEVKGYGYTF.

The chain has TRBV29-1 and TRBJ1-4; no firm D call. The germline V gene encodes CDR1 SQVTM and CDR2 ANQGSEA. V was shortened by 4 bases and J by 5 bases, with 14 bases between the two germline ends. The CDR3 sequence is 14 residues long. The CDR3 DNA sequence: TGCAGCGTTGGTGAACCTGGCCCGAATGAAAAACTGTTTTTT. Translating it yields CSVGEPGPNEKLFF.